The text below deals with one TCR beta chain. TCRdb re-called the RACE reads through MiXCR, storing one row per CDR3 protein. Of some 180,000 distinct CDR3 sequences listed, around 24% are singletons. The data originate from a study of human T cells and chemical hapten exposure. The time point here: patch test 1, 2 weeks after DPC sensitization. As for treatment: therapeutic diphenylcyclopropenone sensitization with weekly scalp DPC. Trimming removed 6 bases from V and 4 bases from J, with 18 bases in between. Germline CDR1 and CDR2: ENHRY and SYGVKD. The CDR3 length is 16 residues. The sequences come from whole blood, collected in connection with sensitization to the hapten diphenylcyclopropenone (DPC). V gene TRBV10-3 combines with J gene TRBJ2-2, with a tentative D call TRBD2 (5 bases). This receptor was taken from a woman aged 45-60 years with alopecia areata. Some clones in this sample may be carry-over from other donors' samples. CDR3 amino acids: CAIRRAPNLGTGELFF. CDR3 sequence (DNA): TGTGCCATCAGGAGGGCCCCAAACCTTGGCACCGGGGAGCTGTTTTTT.